These 20 T cell receptor beta chains share one sample of origin, sequenced in a study of CD8 T cells in ankylosing spondylitis. TCRdb reprocessed the 5' RACE reads with MiXCR, giving one entry per CDR3 protein. The repertoire holds under 550,000 distinct CDR3 sequences, with 25% to 30% as singletons. These receptors lack a known antigen. Study-wide results and caveats: Several highly homologous variants formed a TCR beta motif that appeared characteristic of ankylosing spondylitis blood.

What was sequenced was blood, either unsorted or a sorted T cell fraction (not recorded which). The receptors were gathered from a male donor with ankylosing spondylitis.

The chain links TRBV20-1 to TRBJ1-4, with D hard to call. Germline V gene sequence: CDR1 DFQATT, CDR2 SNEGSKA (reference sequence). This CDR3 has 13 residues. Trimming removed 8 bases at V and 5 bases at J, with 15 bases between. The CDR3 bases are TGCAGTCCCCGGGGTAGGCGGAATGAAAAACTGTTTTTT. Protein sequence: CSPRGRRNEKLFF.

Only a few counts were recorded for this clonotype. V and J are TRBV7-2 and TRBJ1-2, with 9 bases identical to TRBD1. From germline, CDR1 is SGHTA and CDR2 FQGNSA. Trimming at V came to 4 bases and at J to 8 bases, leaving 11 bases not matched to a gene. This CDR3 contains 15 residues. The chain's CDR3 is CASSSPGQGMGGYTF. In nucleotides, the CDR3 is TGTGCCAGCAGCTCCCCGGGACAGGGTATGGGGGGCTACACCTTC. The whole variable domain, remainder taken from reference TRBV7-2 and TRBJ1-2, is GAGVSQSPSNKVTEKGKDVELRCDPISGHTALYWYRQSLGQGLEFLIYFQGNSAPDKSGLPSDRFSAERTGGSVSTLTIQRTQQEDSAVYLCASSSPGQGMGGYTFGSGTRLTVV.

The rearrangement links TRBV10-3 to TRBJ2-1; 12 positions match TRBD2. J gave up 5 bases and V 7 bases, and 6 bases lay outside the gene matches. Germline V lookup: CDR1 ENHRY, CDR2 SYGVKD. The CDR3 covers 15 residues. The CDR3 sequence is CAINGLAGGNNEQFF. The CDR3 DNA sequence: TGTGCCATCAACGGGCTAGCGGGAGGGAACAATGAGCAGTTCTTC.

This clonotype was seen a few times. The chain's CDR3 is CASRLSPGQGGDEQFF. The CDR3, as DNA: TGTGCCAGCAGGCTTTCTCCGGGACAGGGAGGGGATGAGCAGTTCTTC. This rearrangement joins TRBV4-2 to TRBJ2-1, with 9 bases fitting TRBD1. CDR3 length: 16 amino acids. Germline values: CDR1 LGHNA, CDR2 YNFKEQ. V shed 6 bases, J shed 8 bases, and the junction held 14 bases outside the gene matches.

Only a few counts were recorded for this clonotype. V and J are TRBV20-1 and TRBJ1-1; D is ambiguous. Trimming took off 6 bases at V and 1 base at J, with 0 bases between the two ends. CDR3 size: 9 residues. Germline CDR1 and CDR2: DFQATT and SNEGSKA (reference sequence). CDR3 amino acids: CSANTEAFF. The CDR3 bases are TGCAGTGCGAACACTGAAGCTTTCTTT.

The table lists this clonotype with a few counts. V and J are TRBV6-1 and TRBJ2-3, with 7 bases identical to TRBD2. CDR3 length equals 15 residues. V lost 7 bases to trimming and J lost 2 bases; unmatched junction nucleotides: 9. CDR1 MNHNS and CDR2 SASEGT come from the germline V gene. CDR3 in DNA: TGTGCCAGCAAAAACCCAGCGGGATACACAGATACGCAGTATTTT. Its protein product is CASKNPAGYTDTQYF.

The chain joins TRBV5-5 to TRBJ2-5; D is perhaps TRBD2 (5 bases). CDR1 and CDR2 from the germline V gene are SGHKS and YYEKEE (reference sequence). V lost 0 bases, J lost 2 bases, and 14 bases lay in between. The CDR3 loop spans 16 amino acids. CDR3 loop: CASSLAGGGLQETQYF. Here the CDR3 DNA reads TGTGCCAGCAGCTTGGCCGGCGGAGGACTTCAAGAGACCCAGTACTTC.

There are a few counts of this clonotype. The rearrangement joins TRBV3-1 to TRBJ1-1; D is ambiguous. CDR1 is LGHDT, CDR2 YNNKEL, per germline (reference sequence). V lost 0 bases and J 1 base, leaving 6 bases between the germline ends. The CDR3 covers 14 residues. The CDR3 nucleotides are TGTGCCAGCAGCCAAGACAGTCGGAACACTGAAGCTTTCTTT. Amino acids: CASSQDSRNTEAFF.

V gene TRBV20-1 combines with J gene TRBJ1-5; D remains ambiguous. Trimming removed 6 bases from V and 1 base from J, with 13 bases in between. The CDR3 runs 14 residues. The germline V gene encodes CDR1 DFQATT and CDR2 SNEGSKA (reference sequence). Here the CDR3 DNA reads TGCAGTGCACACCCGTGGAGGAGCAATCAGCCCCAGCATTTT. The encoded protein is CSAHPWRSNQPQHF.

This chain connects TRBV11-2 to TRBJ2-3, with D possibly TRBD2 on 5 matching bases. Between the trimmed V and J ends, which lost 5 bases and 9 bases, there was a span of 15 bases. Germline-derived CDR1 and CDR2 are SGHAT and FQNNGV. The CDR3 extends over 13 amino acids. The CDR3 DNA sequence: TGTGCCAGCAGCCCCGCCCTAGCCCTCACGCAGTATTTT. It codes for CASSPALALTQYF.

V usage is TRBV7-8 and J usage is TRBJ2-3; tentatively, D is TRBD2 (6 bases). CDR1 and CDR2 (germline): SGHVS, FQNEAQ. V lost 3 bases, J lost 4 bases, and 14 bases lay in between. The CDR3 length is 15 residues. This CDR3 is CASSFSGRGADTQYF. Written as DNA, the CDR3 is TGTGCCAGCAGCTTTTCCGGGAGAGGAGCAGATACGCAGTATTTT.

Only a few counts were recorded for this clonotype. The V call is TRBV11-2, the J call TRBJ2-3, with D uncertain. The CDR3 extends over 15 amino acids. V lost 1 base and J 0 bases, leaving 8 bases between the germline ends. CDR1 is SGHAT and CDR2 is FQNNGV in the germline V gene. CDR3 DNA: TGTGCCAGCAGCTTAGGTCCCCCTAGCACAGATACGCAGTATTTT. This sequence encodes CASSLGPPSTDTQYF.

This clonotype has ten or more counts. The chain carries TRBV4-1 and TRBJ2-1; TRBD2 matches 8 bases. V lost 1 base and J lost 0; bases outside the gene matches: 17. Looked up from germline, CDR1 is MGHRA and CDR2 is YSYEKL. There are 21 residues in the CDR3. The CDR3 DNA reads TGCGCCAGCAGCCAAGTGGCGTGGAAAAGCGGGAGAGGCCTCTCCTACAATGAGCAGTTCTTC. Amino acid sequence: CASSQVAWKSGRGLSYNEQFF.

V usage is TRBV5-1 and J usage is TRBJ2-5; D is unclear. V was pared by 0 bases and J by 0 bases, with 3 bases between. This CDR3 region has 13 residues. Germline CDR1 SGHRS, CDR2 YFSETQ. The CDR3 sequence: CASSLVDQETQYF. CDR3 coding DNA: TGCGCCAGCAGCTTGGTGGACCAAGAGACCCAGTACTTC.

This clonotype was seen a handful of times. The chain links TRBV5-1 to TRBJ2-3; no reliable D call. Trimming shortened V by 3 bases and J by 0 bases, and 8 bases separated the two germline ends. Per germline, CDR1 SGHRS and CDR2 YFSETQ. This CDR3 has 14 amino acids. The CDR3 region has the DNA TGCGCCAGCAGCTCGATCTCTAGCACAGATACGCAGTATTTT. This sequence encodes CASSSISSTDTQYF. Together with reference TRBV5-1 and TRBJ2-3, the CDR3 gives the full variable domain: KAGVTQTPRYLIKTRGQQVTLSCSPISGHRSVSWYQQTPGQGLQFLFEYFSETQRNKGNFPGRFSGRQFSNSRSEMNVSTLELGDSALYLCASSSISSTDTQYFGPGTRLTVL.

The rearrangement links TRBV5-1 to TRBJ2-7, with TRBD1 matching 7 bases. The CDR3 runs 12 residues. V lost 3 bases, J lost 9 bases, and 6 bases stayed unmatched. Germline lookup yields CDR1 SGHRS and CDR2 YFSETQ. CDR3 protein: CASSYDRVVQYV. CDR3 sequence (DNA): TGCGCCAGCAGCTACGACAGGGTTGTGCAGTACGTC.

The V gene is TRBV12-3 or TRBV12-4, the J gene TRBJ1-2; TRBD1 aligns across 7 bases. CDR3 size: 15 residues. The junction had 12 bases not matched to a gene; V was cut back by 11 bases and J by 0 bases. This chain's CDR3 is CAGKRQGNSNYGYTF. CDR3 in DNA: TGTGCCGGCAAACGACAGGGAAATTCTAACTATGGCTACACCTTC.

A few counts support this clonotype. The V gene is TRBV4-2, the J gene TRBJ2-1; TRBD1 matches at 8 bases. Germline V gene lookup returns CDR1 LGHNA and CDR2 YNFKEQ. V trimming: 0 bases; J trimming: 5 bases; junction bases outside the gene matches: 9. The CDR3 length is 17 residues. Written as DNA, the CDR3 is TGTGCCAGCAGCCAAGATTCCCAGGGACAGGATAACAATGAGCAGTTCTTC. Its translation: CASSQDSQGQDNNEQFF.

DNA for the CDR3: TGTGCCAGCAGGTTAGCGGGAGTGGGTGAGCAGTTCTTC. Residues: CASRLAGVGEQFF. V and J are TRBV25-1 and TRBJ2-1, with 9 nucleotides matching TRBD2. V trimming: 6 bases; J trimming: 9 bases; junction bases outside the gene matches: 6. CDR1 and CDR2 (germline): MGHDK, SYGVNS. The CDR3 runs to 13 residues.

This clonotype appeared a few times. This rearrangement joins TRBV5-1 to TRBJ1-2, with D possibly TRBD1 on 6 matching bases. The CDR3 has 13 amino acids. V shed 2 bases and J shed 2 bases, with 7 bases lying between them. Germline-derived CDR1 and CDR2 are SGHRS and YFSETQ. This CDR3 reads CASSFGQNYGYTF. The CDR3 DNA reads TGCGCCAGCAGCTTTGGACAGAACTATGGCTACACCTTC.